What follows are 14 T cell receptor beta chains derived from one specimen sequenced in a study of response to subunit inactivated influenza vaccine. A single record per CDR3 protein comes from TCRdb applying MiXCR to the RT-PCR reads. The sample consists of approximately 520,000 distinct CDR3 sequences, about 15% of them appearing once. The specimen comprised CD4+ T cells sorted from PBMCs, sampled around 25 months after vaccination. The receptors were sampled from a man aged 45 to 70 who received an inactivated influenza vaccine.

This chain uses TRBV4-3 with TRBJ2-2, with D maybe TRBD1 (5 bases). This CDR3 comprises 16 residues. The germline V gene encodes CDR1 LGHNA and CDR2 YSLEER. Trimming left V 2 bases short and J 3 bases short, with 13 bases between. The CDR3 DNA reads as TGCGCCAGCAGCCAATATCTAGGGGCTGACACCGGGGAGCTGTTTTTT. Amino acids: CASSQYLGADTGELFF.

This clonotype was detected many times. The chain couples TRBV5-1 to TRBJ1-4; no clear D. Trimming removed 0 bases from V and 1 base from J, with 4 bases in between. Germline lookup yields CDR1 SGHRS and CDR2 YFSETQ. This CDR3 spans 14 amino acids. CDR3 protein: CASSLGGTNEKLFF. In nucleotides, the CDR3 is TGCGCCAGCAGCTTGGGGGGAACTAATGAAAAACTGTTTTTT.

This clonotype was recorded at least ten times. The chain carries TRBV20-1 and TRBJ2-1; TRBD2 agrees at 9 bases. This CDR3 has 14 residues. In germline, CDR1 is DFQATT, CDR2 SNEGSKA (reference sequence). J was trimmed by 10 bases and V by 4 bases; bases with no gene match: 11. The CDR3 coding sequence is TGCAGTGCTACTACTCCGGGACTAGCATCAGAGCAGTTCTTC. Its translation is CSATTPGLASEQFF.

This clonotype occurred a few times. The chain couples TRBV5-1 to TRBJ2-5; D is undetermined. This CDR3 is built from 15 residues. Trimming pared 3 bases from V and 1 base from J, leaving 13 bases between. Germline lookup yields CDR1 SGHRS and CDR2 YFSETQ. The CDR3 DNA reads TGCGCCAGCAGCTCGGCAAGGACGGGCCAAGAGACCCAGTACTTC. Translated, it gives CASSSARTGQETQYF.

This clonotype was observed a few times. CDR3 in DNA: TGCAGTGCTCTCCGTCCGGGCACAGATACGCAGTATTTT. This encodes CSALRPGTDTQYF. The chain couples TRBV20-1 to TRBJ2-3; no clear D gene. V was shortened by 5 bases and J by 1 base, with 10 bases between the two germline ends. Germline V gene sequence: CDR1 DFQATT, CDR2 SNEGSKA (reference sequence). CDR3 length: 13 amino acids.

The rearrangement joins TRBV6-2 or TRBV6-3 to TRBJ1-6, with D uncertain. The CDR3 consists of 14 residues. Trimming took 0 bases from V and 7 from J, leaving 7 bases between them. Germline loops: CDR1 MNHEY, CDR2 SVGEGT. Written as DNA, the CDR3 is TGTGCCAGCAGTTACTCGCAGGAGAATTCACCCCTCCACTTT. It codes for CASSYSQENSPLHF.

A word on this clonotype: At one end, the junction sequence differs from germline, possibly due to a read error. V and J are TRBV27 and TRBJ1-2; 7 bases line up with TRBD1. CDR1 is MNHEY, CDR2 SMNVEV, per germline (reference sequence). This CDR3 has 12 residues. This CDR3 is CASSTPGTARTF. CDR3 bases: TGTGCCAGCAGTACCCCAGGGACAGCCAGGACTTTC.

Turning to this clonotype: One end of the junction is discordant with germline, which a read error may explain. This rearrangement joins TRBV11-2 to TRBJ2-1, with D possibly being TRBD2 (5 bases). Germline values: CDR1 SGHAT, CDR2 FQNNGV. There are 13 residues in the CDR3. The CDR3 DNA is TGTGCCAGCAGCCTAGAGGGTTCGGGCGAGCAGTTCTTC. It translates to CASSLEGSGEQFF.

The rearrangement uses TRBV12-3 or TRBV12-4 and TRBJ2-1; D is unclear. The CDR3 is 14 residues long. Trimming stripped 4 bases from V and 4 bases from J, with 11 bases between. The chain's CDR3 is CASSYSRLYNEQFF. The CDR3 nucleotides are TGTGCCAGCAGTTATTCTAGGCTGTACAATGAGCAGTTCTTC.

The V call is TRBV24-1, the J call TRBJ2-1; weak D call: TRBD1 (5 bases). The CDR3 is 15 residues long. Looked up from germline, CDR1 is KGHDR and CDR2 is SFDVKD. V lost 3 bases, J lost 5 bases, and 13 bases lay in between. The CDR3 spells CATSDHRQPHNEQFF. The CDR3 DNA is TGTGCCACCAGTGATCATCGACAGCCCCACAATGAGCAGTTCTTC.

The chain carries TRBV12-3 or TRBV12-4 and TRBJ1-3; D is unclear. This CDR3 has 12 amino acids. V dropped 8 bases and J dropped 8 bases, with 13 bases sitting between them. This chain's CDR3 is CASRGLQDTIYF. The CDR3 DNA reads TGTGCCAGCCGGGGATTGCAGGACACCATATATTTT.

V usage is TRBV4-2 and J usage is TRBJ2-1; D possibly corresponds to TRBD2 (7 bases). Trimming stripped 4 bases from V and 0 bases from J, with 13 bases between. Germline V lookup: CDR1 LGHNA, CDR2 YNFKEQ. CDR3 length equals 16 residues. The CDR3 DNA sequence: TGTGCCAGCAGCCTGACGGGGGGCAGCTCCTACAATGAGCAGTTCTTC. It encodes CASSLTGGSSYNEQFF.

This chain joins TRBV6-1 and TRBJ2-2; D gene ambiguous. Germline V gene data show CDR1 as MNHNS and CDR2 as SASEGT. V lost 0 bases and J 0 bases, leaving 8 bases between the germline ends. The CDR3 is 16 residues long. The CDR3 spells CASSEAGLANTGELFF. The DNA of the CDR3 is TGTGCCAGCAGTGAAGCGGGGTTGGCGAACACCGGGGAGCTGTTTTTT.

This clonotype was seen a handful of times. The chain has TRBV10-3 and TRBJ2-1; 9 bases agree with TRBD1. The V gene end was trimmed by 4 bases and the J gene end by 5 bases; junction bases not matched to a gene: 9. The germline gives CDR1 ENHRY, CDR2 SYGVKD. This CDR3 has 16 amino acids. DNA for the CDR3: TGTGCCATCAGTGTGGACCCACAGGGGGCCCACAATGAGCAGTTCTTC. Translating gives CAISVDPQGAHNEQFF.